What follows are 20 T cell receptor beta chains derived from one specimen sequenced in a study of blood T cell repertoires in COVID-19. Data came from immunoSEQ multiplex PCR; TCRdb stores just in-frame clones and leaves some out. The sample includes fewer than 150,000 clones, around 83% of them seen just once. Sequencing was done on a sample of PBMCs or T cells enriched from blood (not recorded which). Every receptor here comes from a young man who had recovered from COVID-19.

This clone has a handful of counts. The rearrangement uses TRBV15 and TRBJ1-3; 9 positions match TRBD1. Germline V gene sequence: CDR1 LNHNV, CDR2 YYDKDF (reference sequence). The trim removed 3 bases at V and 6 bases at J, leaving 6 bases unmatched. This CDR3 contains 15 residues. The CDR3 DNA reads as TGTGCCACCAGCAGCCCCGGGACAGGGCTAAACACCATATATTTT. This sequence encodes CATSSPGTGLNTIYF.

This sequence joins TRBV6-1 and TRBJ2-3; possibly TRBD2 for D (6 bases). Looked up from germline, CDR1 is MNHNS and CDR2 is SASEGT. V was cut by 1 base and J by 2 bases, with 7 bases left in between. The CDR3 covers 14 residues. The CDR3 DNA is TGTGCCAGCAGTGAAGTAGCGGCCACAGATACGCAGTATTTT. It is translated as CASSEVAATDTQYF.

The chain joins TRBV28 to TRBJ2-5; D is perhaps TRBD1 (6 bases). The CDR3 runs 13 residues. V lost 3 bases to trimming and J lost 3 bases, with 8 bases between them. CDR1 and CDR2 from the germline V gene are MDHEN and SYDVKM. Here the CDR3 DNA reads TGTGCCAGCAGTTTTCACAGGGAAGAGACCCAGTACTTC. Translation gives CASSFHREETQYF.

The chain is built from TRBV18 and TRBJ2-7; 9 bases are shared with TRBD1. V gave up 3 bases and J gave up 5 bases; unmatched junction bases: 14. The CDR3 covers 17 residues. Per germline, CDR1 KGHSH and CDR2 LQKENI. The CDR3 region has the DNA TGTGCCAGCTCACCTTCCTCCCCCGGGACAGGGTTCGACGAGCAGTACGTC. It is translated as CASSPSSPGTGFDEQYV.

The rearrangement links TRBV5-1 to TRBJ2-5; TRBD1 agrees at 8 bases. Losses at the gene ends were 0 bases for V and 4 bases for J; bases not matched to a gene: 2. Germline V gene data show CDR1 as SGHRS and CDR2 as YFSETQ. The CDR3 totals 14 residues. The CDR3, as DNA: TGCGCCAGCAGCTTGGCAGGGGGCAGAGAGACCCAGTACTTC. Translating gives CASSLAGGRETQYF. Supplemented by reference TRBV5-1 and TRBJ2-5, the full variable domain reads KAGVTQTPRYLIKTRGQQVTLSCSPISGHRSVSWYQQTPGQGLQFLFEYFSETQRNKGNFPGRFSGRQFSNSRSEMNVSTLELGDSALYLCASSLAGGRETQYFGPGTRLLVL.

The chain joins TRBV19 to TRBJ2-7; D might be TRBD1 (5 bases). CDR1 and CDR2 from the germline V gene are LNHDA and SQIVND (reference sequence). Trimming removed 0 bases at V and 6 bases at J, with 18 bases between. This CDR3 has 16 amino acids. CDR3 DNA sequence: TGTGCCAGTAGTATAGACCTCCGAACAGGAATGGTCGAGCAGTACTTC. It encodes CASSIDLRTGMVEQYF.

The chain joins TRBV6-2 or TRBV6-3 to TRBJ2-2, with a possible D match to TRBD1 (6 bases). The V gene lost 0 bases and the J gene lost 3 bases, with 14 bases spanning the gap. The CDR3 runs 17 residues. Germline CDR1 is MNHEY and CDR2 is SVGEGT. The CDR3 region is CASSYSRWTDYTGELFF. As DNA, the CDR3 is TGTGCCAGCAGTTACTCGAGGTGGACAGATTACACCGGGGAGCTGTTTTTT.

This chain joins TRBV12-3 or TRBV12-4 and TRBJ1-2, with D possibly matching TRBD1 (6 bases). The V and J ends lost 7 bases and 10 bases respectively, with 16 bases between them. This CDR3 is 12 amino acids long. The CDR3, as DNA: TGTGCCAGCAACAGGGACGATTTAACCTACACCTTC. Translation: CASNRDDLTYTF.

This sequence joins TRBV15 and TRBJ1-4; 7 nucleotides align to TRBD1. CDR1 and CDR2 (germline): LNHNV, YYDKDF (reference sequence). With 0 bases clipped from V and 5 bases from J, the junction kept 3 bases outside the gene matches. The CDR3 is 15 residues long. The CDR3 here is CATSRETGWNEKLFF. The CDR3 bases are TGTGCCACCAGCAGAGAGACAGGGTGGAATGAAAAACTGTTTTTT.

This chain links TRBV19 with TRBJ2-3, with D maybe TRBD2 (6 bases). Germline V gene lookup returns CDR1 LNHDA and CDR2 SQIVND (reference sequence). The V end lost 5 bases, the J end lost 2 bases, and 17 bases lay between the germline ends. The length of the CDR3 is 16 residues. Written as DNA, the CDR3 is TGTGCCAGTAGTGTCGGGACTTCCCTAATCACAGATACGCAGTATTTT. It translates to CASSVGTSLITDTQYF.

The V gene is TRBV5-1, the J gene TRBJ2-1; 7 nucleotides line up with TRBD2. CDR3 length: 15 amino acids. Trimming cost V 0 bases and J 2 bases; bases outside gene matches: 2. CDR1 SGHRS and CDR2 YFSETQ come from the germline V gene. In DNA, the CDR3 is TGCGCCAGCAGCTTGGAAGGACTAGCCTACAATGAGCAGTTCTTC. Translating gives CASSLEGLAYNEQFF.

In this sample, this clone turned up once. The rearrangement joins TRBV12-3 or TRBV12-4 to TRBJ2-1; D gene ambiguous. V dropped 2 bases and J dropped 9 bases, with 11 bases sitting between them. The CDR3 contains 13 residues. CDR3: CASSLTKSTEQFF. The CDR3 DNA reads TGTGCCAGCAGTTTAACTAAATCGACTGAGCAGTTCTTC.

The chain recombines TRBV4-1 with TRBJ2-2; TRBD2 matches 7 bases. The CDR3 is 18 amino acids. Germline V lookup: CDR1 MGHRA, CDR2 YSYEKL. After removal of 0 bases from V and 4 bases from J, the junction contained 11 bases not matched to a gene. The CDR3 is CASSQDATSWRSTGELFF. CDR3 DNA: TGCGCCAGCAGCCAAGACGCGACTAGCTGGAGGTCCACCGGGGAGCTGTTTTTT.

This rearrangement joins TRBV5-4 to TRBJ2-1, with 7 bases lining up with TRBD1. Germline values: CDR1 SGHNT, CDR2 YYREEE (reference sequence). The CDR3 sequence is 16 residues long. The V and J ends lost 6 bases and 2 bases, in that order; junction bases with no gene match: 11. CDR3 region: CASTPPGTGAYNEQFF. The CDR3 DNA follows: TGTGCCAGCACCCCCCCGGGCACAGGGGCCTACAATGAGCAGTTCTTC. The complete variable domain, with remaining parts taken from reference TRBV5-4 and TRBJ2-1, reads ETGVTQSPTHLIKTRGQQVTLRCSSQSGHNTVSWYQQALGQGPQFIFQYYREEENGRGNFPPRFSGLQFPNYSSELNVNALELDDSALYLCASTPPGTGAYNEQFFGPGTRLTVL.

The count of this clone is one. The chain combines TRBV11-2 with TRBJ2-7; D ambiguous. This CDR3 is 14 amino acids long. Germline V CDR1 and CDR2: SGHAT, FQNNGV. V lost 2 bases to trimming and J lost 2 bases, with 10 bases between them. The CDR3 nucleotides are TGTGCCAGCAGCTTAATCCTCGAGGCCTACGAGCAGTACTTC. Its translation: CASSLILEAYEQYF.

The rearrangement links TRBV6-5 to TRBJ2-3, with TRBD2 identical over 9 bases. This CDR3 is 14 amino acids long. V gave up 7 bases and J gave up 2 bases; unmatched junction bases: 4. Per germline, CDR1 MNHEY and CDR2 SVGAGI. Written as DNA, the CDR3 is TGTGCCAGCAAGCGGGGGGTTAACACAGATACGCAGTATTTT. Amino acids: CASKRGVNTDTQYF.

The chain is built from TRBV7-2 and TRBJ2-7, with D perhaps matching TRBD2 (6 bases). The CDR3 spans 15 residues. The germline V gene has CDR1 SGHTA and CDR2 FQGNSA. V shed 2 bases and J shed 0 bases, with 11 bases lying between them. For the CDR3, the DNA is TGTGCCAGCAGCTTATCACAGACTAGCTCCTACGAGCAGTACTTC. It specifies CASSLSQTSSYEQYF.

The gene calls are TRBV7-9 and TRBJ1-4, with 7 positions matching TRBD1. The trim removed 1 base at V and 7 bases at J, leaving 12 bases unmatched. CDR3 length: 17 amino acids. CDR1 and CDR2 (germline): SEHNR, FQNEAQ (reference sequence). CDR3 region: CASSLVGTEYAREKLFF. The CDR3 DNA reads as TGTGCCAGCAGCTTAGTAGGGACAGAATACGCCCGTGAAAAACTGTTTTTT.

The rearrangement links TRBV29-1 to TRBJ2-3; the D gene is possibly TRBD1 (6 bases). From germline, CDR1 is SQVTM and CDR2 ANQGSEA. The CDR3 contains 14 residues. The ends were cut back, 7 bases at V and 5 bases at J, with 19 bases in the middle. CDR3 region: CSGRTEGHRDTQYF. The CDR3 DNA is TGCAGCGGTCGGACAGAAGGTCATAGAGATACGCAGTATTTT.

V usage is TRBV7-9 and J usage is TRBJ1-2; D remains unclear. The CDR3 sequence is 13 residues long. The germline CDR1 and CDR2 sequences are SEHNR and FQNEAQ (reference sequence). The ends were cut back, 3 bases at V and 6 bases at J, with 11 bases in the middle. CDR3 region: CASSLNTANGYTF. The CDR3 DNA is TGTGCCAGCAGCTTGAATACTGCAAATGGCTACACCTTC.